This T cell receptor beta chain was identified in a study of T-cell reconstitution after alpha-beta-depleted transplantation in children (dated by TCRdb to the mid-2010s). Regarding the study in general: Using TCR repertoire profiling, the study quantitatively followed how T-cell immune reconstitution unfolded in children after TCRalphabeta/CD19-depleted allogeneic hematopoietic cell transplantation. Overall results and qualifications from the work: Hyperexpanded clone frequencies declined over subsequent months; after one year, T-cell counts and TCRbeta diversity were mostly attributed to newly produced T cells. In some patients, the high TCRbeta diversity seen at day 60 was put down to recipient T cells and intrathymic progenitors that had survived conditioning. The apparently early alphabetaT-cell count recovery about two months after transplant was reportedly dependent on only several hundred rapidly expanded clones derived from non-depleted graft cells.

Trimming takes 5 bases from V and 0 bases from J, and the germline ends sit 14 bases apart. In the germline V gene (reference sequence), CDR1 corresponds to SEHNR and CDR2 to FQNEAQ. Measured from the cysteine to the phenylalanine, the CDR3 is 15 residues long. Just CDR3 DNA is preserved here, 45 bases in frame from base 1. This specimen's treatment or condition label, interpreted: allogeneic hematopoietic cell transplantation with graft depleted of TCRalphabeta T cells and CD19 B cells. The children who served as transplant recipients had been given grafts of TCRalphabeta/CD19-depleted allogeneic hematopoietic cells. Libraries were prepared through PCR. The listed sequencing device is Illumina HiSeq 2500. Molecular barcoding was employed in the preparation of TCR libraries, with unique molecular identifiers being used to normalize TCRbeta repertoire quantification. TCRdb applied fastp at Q25 and MiXCR to the public reads, then kept only in-frame beta chains. Rows are unified per CDR3 protein, each entry keeping the most common DNA and genes. The sample yields 250,000 to 300,000 distinct CDR3 sequences; around 10% were counted once. The leading ten clones occupy 7.5% of the sample.

On this clonotype itself: There is no known antigen for this receptor. Per-base quality was not reported, and no clone a single base away is much larger than it.

The chain employs TRBV7-9 and TRBJ2-7, and the D gene may be TRBD1, 6 bases matching. The sequence came from a boy younger than two with acute myeloid leukemia, due to receive a stem cell transplant. Sample: PBMCs, taken before TCRalphabeta/CD19-depleted stem cell transplant. The CDR3 loop reads CASSARRGLSYEQYF. Here is the DNA: TGTGCCAGCAGCGCACGCAGGGGCCTCTCCTACGAGCAGTACTTC.